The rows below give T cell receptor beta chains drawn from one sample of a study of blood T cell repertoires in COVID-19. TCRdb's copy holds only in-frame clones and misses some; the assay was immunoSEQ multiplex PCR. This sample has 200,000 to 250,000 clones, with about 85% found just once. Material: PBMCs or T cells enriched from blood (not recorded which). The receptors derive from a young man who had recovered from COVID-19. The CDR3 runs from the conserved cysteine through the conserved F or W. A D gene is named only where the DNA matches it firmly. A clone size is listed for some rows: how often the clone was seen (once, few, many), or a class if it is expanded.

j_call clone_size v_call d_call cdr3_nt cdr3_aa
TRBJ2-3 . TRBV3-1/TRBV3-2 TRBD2 TGTGCCAGCAGCCGCGGGACTAGCCTGTCTCCGCAGTATTTT CASSRGTSLSPQYF
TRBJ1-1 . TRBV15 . TGTGCCACCAGGGTTCAGGGGTACACTGAAGCTTTCTTT CATRVQGYTEAFF
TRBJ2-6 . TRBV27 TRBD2 TGTGCCAGCAGTTTTACTAGCGGGGTCTCTGGGGCCAACGTCCTGACTTTC CASSFTSGVSGANVLTF
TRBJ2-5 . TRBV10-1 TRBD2 TGCGCCAGCAGTGCCATCGTAGCGGGCCAAGAGACCCAGTACTTC CASSAIVAGQETQYF
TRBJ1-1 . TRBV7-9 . TGTGCCAGCAGCCCTTGGGGGGGCCCTAGCACTGAAGCTTTCTTT CASSPWGGPSTEAFF
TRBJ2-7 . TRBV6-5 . TGTGCCAGCAGTTACTTTGGTGGCGGGAACTACGAGCAGTACTTC CASSYFGGGNYEQYF
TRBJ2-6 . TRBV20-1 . TGCAGTGCCACTCTGGTTGACGTCCTGACTTTC CSATLVDVLTF
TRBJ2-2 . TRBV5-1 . TGCGCCAGCAGCCTACTACGAGTATCCCCCCGGGAGCTGTTTTTT CASSLLRVSPRELFF
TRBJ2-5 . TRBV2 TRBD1 TGTGCCAGCAGTAGGGGGCAGGAGGTCCAAGAGACCCAGTACTTC CASSRGQEVQETQYF
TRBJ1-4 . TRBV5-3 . TGTGCCAGAAGCCCCCGAACCGTACAGACAACTAATGAAAAACTGTTTTTT CARSPRTVQTTNEKLFF
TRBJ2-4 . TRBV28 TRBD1 TGTGCCAGCAGTTTACAGGGACAGGTTTTTTCGTACTTC CASSLQGQVFSYF
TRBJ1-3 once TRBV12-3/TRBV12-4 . TGTGCCAGCGGATACTCGGGAGGAAACACCATATATTTT CASGYSGGNTIYF
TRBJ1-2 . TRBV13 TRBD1 TGTGCCAGCAGCTTACACTCGGACAGGGGTAACTATGGCTACACCTTC CASSLHSDRGNYGYTF
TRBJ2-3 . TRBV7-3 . TGTGCCAGCAGTGCAAGACTCACAGATACGCAGTATTTT CASSARLTDTQYF
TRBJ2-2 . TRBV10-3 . TGTGCCATCAGTGATTTCACAGAGAACACCGGGGAGCTGTTTTTT CAISDFTENTGELFF
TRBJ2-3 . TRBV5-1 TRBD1 TGCGCCAGCAGCGAACAGGGGACAGATACGCAGTATTTT CASSEQGTDTQYF
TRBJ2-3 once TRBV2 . TGTGCCAGCAGGGAAAACATAAATACGCAGTATTTT CASRENINTQYF
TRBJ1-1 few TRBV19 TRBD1 TGTGCCAGTAGTATAGGAGGGGGCCGATATGTGAACACTGAAGCTTTCTTT CASSIGGGRYVNTEAFF
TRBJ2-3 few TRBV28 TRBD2 TGTGCCAGCTTCACGTATAGCGGGAGCGGCACAGATACGCAGTATTTT CASFTYSGSGTDTQYF
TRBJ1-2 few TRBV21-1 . TGTGCCAGCACCACACCGCGGGAGAAACACGATGGCTACACCTTC CASTTPREKHDGYTF